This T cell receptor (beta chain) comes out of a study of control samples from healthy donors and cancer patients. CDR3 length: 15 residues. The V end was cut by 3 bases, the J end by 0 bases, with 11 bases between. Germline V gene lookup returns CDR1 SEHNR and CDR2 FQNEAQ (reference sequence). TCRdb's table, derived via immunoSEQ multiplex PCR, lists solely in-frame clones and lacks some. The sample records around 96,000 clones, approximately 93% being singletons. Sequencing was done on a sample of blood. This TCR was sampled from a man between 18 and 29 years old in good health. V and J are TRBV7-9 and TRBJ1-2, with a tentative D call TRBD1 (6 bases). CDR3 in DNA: TGTGCCAGCAGCTTGGGGGCGGACCCTAACTATGGCTACACCTTC. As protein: CASSLGADPNYGYTF.